This TCR beta chain was captured in a study of blood T cell repertoires in COVID-19. Study-level information: Some COVID-19 samples were acute and others convalescent; all came from the United States, Italy and Spain.

The repertoire was sequenced with immunoSEQ multiplex PCR; TCRdb's copy has only in-frame clones and lacks some. The sample includes 200,000 to 250,000 clones, 82% of them seen just once. The germline V gene encodes CDR1 SGHVS and CDR2 FNYEAQ. Trimming took 5 bases from V and 9 from J; bases not matched to a gene: 4. The CDR3 is 13 residues long. The TCR comes from a woman of 80 years or more with COVID-19, enrolled during active disease. Sequenced material: peripheral blood. The V and J genes are TRBV7-6 and TRBJ1-6; 7 positions match TRBD1. In DNA, the CDR3 is TGTGCCAGCAGCGCCGACAGGGTTTCACCCCTCCACTTT. This gives the protein CASSADRVSPLHF.